Shown below are 7 T cell receptor beta chains from a single sample sequenced in a study of Ad26.COV2.S vaccination and SARS-CoV-2 variants. Treatment noted: about 20 received Ad26.COV2.S at low or high dose, single or two shots; roughly 5 received placebo; per-sample allocation not given. Day 63 after the first vaccine or placebo injection was the time point for sampling. The table came from immunoSEQ multiplex PCR; TCRdb's copy has only in-frame clones and leaves some out. The profile covers some 350,000 clones, with more than 75% appearing a single time and 2.5% to 3.5% taken by the ten largest. Sequences were derived from peripheral blood, sampled in a trial of Ad26.COV2.S vaccine versus placebo. The source is a person aged 18-60 years who received the Ad26.COV2.S COVID-19 vaccine or a placebo.

The chain links TRBV5-4 to TRBJ2-1; 7 bases are shared with TRBD2. In germline, CDR1 is SGHNT, CDR2 YYREEE (reference sequence). V shed 4 bases and J 0 bases; nucleotides not matched to a gene: 4. The CDR3 covers 15 residues. CDR3 DNA sequence: TGTGCCAGCAGCGGGGGGGAGGCCTCCTACAATGAGCAGTTCTTC. Its translation: CASSGGEASYNEQFF.

The chain has TRBV12-3 or TRBV12-4 and TRBJ1-2, with D possibly TRBD1 on 5 matching bases. V lost 3 bases and J lost 11, with 10 bases in between. This CDR3 is built from 11 residues. The CDR3 sequence is CASSFTGEYTF. The CDR3 nucleotides read TGTGCCAGCAGTTTCACGGGGGAATACACCTTC.

The CDR3 is CASSLTGGRETQYF. The CDR3 bases are TGTGCCAGCAGCCTGACAGGGGGCCGGGAGACCCAGTACTTC. The V call is TRBV7-9, the J call TRBJ2-5, with TRBD1 identical over 10 bases. The germline V gene encodes CDR1 SEHNR and CDR2 FQNEAQ (reference sequence). The J segment lost 5 bases and the V segment lost 5 bases, leaving 5 bases of the junction unmatched. This CDR3 has 14 residues.

This clone was counted ten times or more. The gene calls are TRBV18 and TRBJ1-1; unclear D gene. V was clipped by 1 base and J by 11 bases, with 11 bases between them. Germline CDR1 is KGHSH and CDR2 is LQKENI. The CDR3 sequence is 12 residues long. The CDR3 sequence is CASSPREGPAFF. CDR3 nucleotides: TGTGCCAGCTCACCACGTGAAGGGCCCGCTTTCTTT. Full variable domain (outside the CDR3, taken from reference TRBV18 and TRBJ1-1): NAGVMQNPRHLVRRRGQEARLRCSPMKGHSHVYWYRQLPEEGLKFMVYLQKENIIDESGMPKERFSAEFPKEGPSILRIQQVVRGDSAAYFCASSPREGPAFFGQGTRLTVV.

With respect to this clone: One end of the junction does not line up with germline, which may come from a read error. The chain combines TRBV10-3 with TRBJ2-3; 10 bases align to TRBD1. The CDR3 spans 15 residues. CDR1 and CDR2 (germline): ENHRY, SYGVKD. CDR3 amino acids: CAVRRDRGHADTQYF. In nucleotides, the CDR3 is TGTGCCGTCAGACGGGACAGGGGTCATGCAGATACGCAGTATTTT.

The gene calls are TRBV5-1 and TRBJ1-2; D not certain. V was trimmed by 0 bases and J by 4 bases, leaving 7 bases between them. Looked up from germline, CDR1 is SGHRS and CDR2 is YFSETQ. This CDR3 comprises 13 residues. Written as DNA, the CDR3 is TGCGCCAGCAGCTTGGAGGCAGTCTATGGCTACACCTTC. It codes for CASSLEAVYGYTF.

The chain carries TRBV4-3 and TRBJ2-7; 10 bases map to TRBD2. Germline V gene data show CDR1 as LGHNA and CDR2 as YSLEER. V shed 0 bases and J 7 bases; nucleotides not matched to a gene: 9. The CDR3 loop spans 16 amino acids. The DNA of the CDR3 is TGCGCCAGCAGCCAAGACTTGGCTAGCGGGAGTTGGGAGCAGTACTTC. It translates to CASSQDLASGSWEQYF.